Listed below are T cell receptor beta chains from one sample, sequenced in a study of human T cells and chemical hapten exposure. One entry per CDR3 protein, called by TCRdb with MiXCR from the RACE reads. This sample yields fewer than 50,000 distinct CDR3 sequences, of which approximately 9.5% are seen a single time; roughly 25% belongs to the top ten. Sample: whole blood, taken in connection with sensitization to the hapten diphenylcyclopropenone (DPC). Receptors were obtained from a man in his forties or fifties with alopecia areata. Some clones in this sample may be carry-over from other donors' samples. Both conserved end residues are part of each CDR3. D genes are given only for firm matches. The size of a clone is reported for some rows only, either as once, few or many, or as a class for expanded clones.

J gene	V gene	clone size	D gene	CDR3 protein	CDR3 DNA
TRBJ2-5	TRBV10-1	many	.	CASSEKTGGETQYF	TGCGCCAGCAGTGAGAAAACAGGCGGGGAGACCCAGTACTTC
TRBJ2-2	TRBV5-5	few	.	CASSLRGDGTGELFF	TGTGCCAGCAGCTTGCGGGGAGATGGCACCGGGGAGCTGTTTTTT
TRBJ1-4	TRBV11-2	many	.	CASSLRDGRANEKLFF	TGTGCCAGCAGCCTCAGGGACGGACGGGCTAATGAAAAACTGTTTTTT
TRBJ2-1	TRBV20-1	few	TRBD2	CSAQASGPYNEQFF	TGCAGTGCCCAGGCTAGCGGACCTTACAATGAGCAGTTCTTC
TRBJ2-7	TRBV6-2/TRBV6-3	many	TRBD2	CASSSGGSLSYEQYF	TGTGCCAGCAGTTCCGGCGGGAGCCTCTCCTACGAGCAGTACTTC
TRBJ2-1	TRBV4-2	.	TRBD2	CASSPYTGTSGNEQFF	TGTGCCAGCAGCCCTTACACCGGGACTAGCGGTAATGAGCAGTTCTTC
TRBJ2-7	TRBV29-1	few	.	CSVVRDVTYEQYF	TGCAGCGTTGTCCGCGACGTTACCTACGAGCAGTACTTC
TRBJ2-3	TRBV4-1	.	.	CASSPLGIGQTQRASTDTQYF	TGCGCCAGCAGCCCCCTCGGTATTGGTCAGACTCAGCGCGCTAGCACAGATACGCAGTATTTT
TRBJ1-1	TRBV5-4	few	TRBD1	CASSLEKTGQTEAFF	TGTGCCAGCAGCTTGGAAAAGACAGGGCAGACTGAAGCTTTCTTT
TRBJ2-7	TRBV20-1	many	TRBD2	CSARDLSGRADEQYF	TGCAGTGCTAGAGATTTAAGCGGGAGGGCCGACGAGCAGTACTTC
TRBJ2-3	TRBV18	few	.	CASSLTDTQYF	TGTGCCAGCTCCCTCACAGATACGCAGTATTTT
TRBJ2-6	TRBV7-9	many	.	CASSNSWGVTGANVLTF	TGTGCCAGCAGCAACTCATGGGGGGTTACAGGGGCCAACGTCCTGACTTTC
TRBJ2-3	TRBV30	few	TRBD2	CAWSVNSGGTDTQYF	TGTGCCTGGAGTGTAAATAGCGGGGGCACAGATACGCAGTATTTT
TRBJ2-7	TRBV4-1	many	.	CASSQDPGGTYEQYF	TGCGCCAGCAGCCAAGACCCGGGTGGAACCTACGAGCAGTACTTC
TRBJ2-5	TRBV6-5	few	.	CASSYPRGKGETQYF	TGTGCCAGCAGTTACCCCCGCGGGAAGGGGGAGACCCAGTACTTC
TRBJ2-6	TRBV28	.	.	CASSYRTGANVLTF	TGTGCCAGCAGTTACAGGACTGGGGCCAACGTCCTGACTTTC
TRBJ2-3	TRBV12-3/TRBV12-4	.	.	CATRDNDYADTQYF	TGTGCCACCCGGGACAACGATTATGCAGATACGCAGTATTTT
TRBJ1-5	TRBV19	medium-sized	.	CASRTTGLRSNQPQHF	TGTGCCAGTAGGACAACGGGACTGAGGAGCAATCAGCCCCAGCATTTT
TRBJ2-5	TRBV27	many	.	CASSLRAGSGQETQYF	TGTGCCAGCAGTTTAAGGGCGGGCTCCGGCCAAGAGACCCAGTACTTC
TRBJ2-7	TRBV12-3/TRBV12-4	many	TRBD2	CASGLGLAGENEQYF	TGTGCCAGCGGGCTAGGACTAGCGGGAGAGAACGAGCAGTACTTC
TRBJ2-2	TRBV7-9	.	.	CASKLAGELFF	TGTGCCAGCAAGCTCGCCGGGGAGCTGTTTTTT
TRBJ2-1	TRBV11-1	many	.	CASSGGLHNEQFF	TGTGCCAGCAGCGGGGGACTTCACAATGAGCAGTTCTTC
TRBJ2-1	TRBV10-3	many	.	CAAQGAAGGSIDYNEQFF	TGTGCCGCGCAGGGGGCGGCGGGCGGGAGTATTGATTACAATGAGCAGTTCTTC
TRBJ1-1	TRBV20-1	many	TRBD1	CSAPGQGSIGTEAFF	TGCAGTGCACCCGGACAGGGAAGTATCGGAACTGAAGCTTTCTTT
TRBJ2-1	TRBV27	many	.	CASSWAGDYRNEQFF	TGTGCCAGCAGTTGGGCAGGGGACTACAGAAATGAGCAGTTCTTC
TRBJ1-5	TRBV28	many	.	CASSMVGAGNQPQHF	TGTGCCAGCAGTATGGTGGGGGCCGGCAATCAGCCCCAGCATTTT
TRBJ2-6	TRBV7-9	many	.	CASSRRQVGKANVLTF	TGTGCCAGCAGCCGCCGACAGGTTGGTAAGGCCAACGTCCTGACTTTC
TRBJ2-2	TRBV20-1	many	TRBD2	CSARDPRTGGDTGELFF	TGCAGTGCTAGAGATCCTAGAACGGGAGGAGACACCGGGGAGCTGTTTTTT
TRBJ2-3	TRBV4-3	many	.	CASSQDRAAEYTQYF	TGCGCCAGCAGCCAAGATAGGGCTGCAGAGTATACGCAGTATTTT
TRBJ2-2	TRBV4-2	many	TRBD2	CASSQGGGRTGELFF	TGTGCCAGCAGCCAAGGGGGCGGGAGAACCGGGGAGCTGTTTTTT
TRBJ1-2	TRBV5-1	many	.	CASSLDSAIVYGYTF	TGCGCCAGCAGCTTGGACAGTGCGATCGTCTATGGCTACACCTTC
TRBJ2-3	TRBV29-1	many	TRBD1	CSVVRDRADTQYF	TGCAGCGTTGTCCGCGACAGGGCAGATACGCAGTATTTT